The source of this T cell receptor (beta chain) is a study of T cell changes during pregnancy in multiple sclerosis. This CDR3 spans 17 amino acids. Per the germline V gene, CDR1 is SGDLS and CDR2 is YYNGEE. V was pared by 4 bases and J by 3 bases, with 22 bases between. Generated by immunoSEQ multiplex PCR, the TCRdb table keeps only in-frame clones and is missing some. The table shows around 29,000 clones, with more than 75% occurring only once. The sample in question was CD8+ T cells from peripheral blood mononuclear cells, obtained after pregnancy. This sequence was found in a female donor with multiple sclerosis, enrolled in a pregnancy study. The chain couples TRBV9 to TRBJ1-1; the D gene is possibly TRBD1 (5 bases). The DNA of the CDR3 is TGTGCCAGCAGCTCCCCCCTTTATGGCGGGGACCACACTGAAGCTTTCTTT. This translates into CASSSPLYGGDHTEAFF.